Listed below are T cell receptor beta chains from one sample, sequenced in a study of T cell responses to AZD1222 COVID-19 vaccine. Clones were read by immunoSEQ multiplex PCR, and TCRdb kept only the in-frame ones, dropping some. In the table there are around 50,000 clones, around 85% of which are singletons. The source was peripheral blood, collected 28 days after the second AZD1222 dose. The receptors derive from an adult who received the AZD1222 COVID-19 vaccine. Both conserved end residues are part of each CDR3. Each record gives: J gene, V gene, clone size, D gene, CDR3 protein, CDR3 DNA. The D gene is left open where the match is weak. Only part of the rows carry a size: once, few, many, or a class if the clone is expanded.

j_gene: TRBJ1-1
v_gene: TRBV6-1
abundance: NA
d_gene: NA
CDR3aa: CASSEFKGAFF
CDR3nt: TGTGCCAGCAGTGAATTTAAGGGAGCTTTCTTT

j_gene: TRBJ1-5
v_gene: TRBV7-8
abundance: NA
d_gene: NA
CDR3aa: CASSLTSSLGNQPQHF
CDR3nt: TGTGCCAGCAGCTTAACGAGTTCCCTCGGCAATCAGCCCCAGCATTTT

j_gene: TRBJ1-3
v_gene: TRBV5-6
abundance: NA
d_gene: NA
CDR3aa: CASSSQGTGNTIYF
CDR3nt: TGTGCCAGCAGCTCGCAGGGGACTGGAAACACCATATATTTT

j_gene: TRBJ1-1
v_gene: TRBV28
abundance: NA
d_gene: NA
CDR3aa: CASSLGRDGSF
CDR3nt: TGTGCCAGCAGTTTAGGCAGGGACGGCTCCTTT

j_gene: TRBJ1-5
v_gene: TRBV4-3
abundance: NA
d_gene: NA
CDR3aa: CASSQGNSNQPQHF
CDR3nt: TGCGCCAGCAGCCAAGGTAATAGCAATCAGCCCCAGCATTTT

j_gene: TRBJ2-7
v_gene: TRBV7-2
abundance: NA
d_gene: NA
CDR3aa: CASSSRGNSYEQYF
CDR3nt: TGTGCCAGCAGCTCACGGGGCAACTCCTACGAGCAGTACTTC

j_gene: TRBJ2-7
v_gene: TRBV21-1
abundance: NA
d_gene: NA
CDR3aa: CASSLGEQYF
CDR3nt: TGTGCCAGCAGCCTCGGGGAGCAGTACTTC

j_gene: TRBJ1-1
v_gene: TRBV18
abundance: NA
d_gene: TRBD1
CDR3aa: CASSPPGTGGTEAFF
CDR3nt: TGTGCCAGCTCACCACCCGGGACAGGGGGCACTGAAGCTTTCTTT

j_gene: TRBJ2-7
v_gene: TRBV23-1
abundance: NA
d_gene: TRBD1
CDR3aa: CASSQSLDRVFEQYF
CDR3nt: TGCGCCAGCAGTCAATCCTTGGACAGGGTGTTCGAGCAGTACTTC

j_gene: TRBJ1-2
v_gene: TRBV19
abundance: NA
d_gene: NA
CDR3aa: CASRDPGGNYGYTF
CDR3nt: TGTGCCAGTAGGGACCCGGGGGGTAACTATGGCTACACCTTC

j_gene: TRBJ2-3
v_gene: TRBV18
abundance: NA
d_gene: TRBD2
CDR3aa: CASSPGRGSDTQYF
CDR3nt: TGTGCCAGCTCACCAGGGAGGGGCTCAGATACGCAGTATTTT

j_gene: TRBJ2-4
v_gene: TRBV28
abundance: NA
d_gene: TRBD2
CDR3aa: CASSLLAGLAKNIQYF
CDR3nt: TGTGCCAGCAGTTTACTAGCGGGACTAGCCAAAAACATTCAGTACTTC

j_gene: TRBJ2-7
v_gene: TRBV3-1/TRBV3-2
abundance: few
d_gene: NA
CDR3aa: CASSQEVIGQGEQYF
CDR3nt: TGTGCCAGCAGCCAAGAAGTCATCGGGCAGGGCGAGCAGTACTTC

j_gene: TRBJ1-3
v_gene: TRBV19
abundance: NA
d_gene: NA
CDR3aa: CASRTGSAGNTIYF
CDR3nt: TGTGCCAGTAGGACAGGAAGCGCTGGAAACACCATATATTTT

j_gene: TRBJ1-6
v_gene: TRBV6-5
abundance: NA
d_gene: NA
CDR3aa: CASSYSGTDNSPLHF
CDR3nt: TGTGCCAGCAGTTACTCCGGGACCGATAATTCACCCCTCCACTTT

j_gene: TRBJ2-2
v_gene: TRBV12-3/TRBV12-4
abundance: NA
d_gene: NA
CDR3aa: CASSSTGTGELFF
CDR3nt: TGTGCCAGCAGTTCTACAGGCACCGGGGAGCTGTTTTTT

j_gene: TRBJ1-1
v_gene: TRBV2
abundance: NA
d_gene: NA
CDR3aa: CASSLDSNTEAFF
CDR3nt: TGTGCCAGCAGTCTGGACAGTAACACTGAAGCTTTCTTT

j_gene: TRBJ2-3
v_gene: TRBV10-3
abundance: NA
d_gene: TRBD2
CDR3aa: CAIRGVLAGRLHTDTQYF
CDR3nt: TGTGCCATCAGGGGGGTCCTAGCGGGACGACTTCACACAGATACGCAGTATTTT

j_gene: TRBJ2-5
v_gene: TRBV2
abundance: NA
d_gene: NA
CDR3aa: CASRDGEETQYF
CDR3nt: TGTGCCAGCCGGGACGGCGAAGAGACCCAGTACTTC

j_gene: TRBJ1-4
v_gene: TRBV6-5
abundance: NA
d_gene: NA
CDR3aa: CASSYSREENEKLFF
CDR3nt: TGTGCCAGCAGTTACTCGAGGGAAGAGAATGAAAAACTGTTTTTT

j_gene: TRBJ2-3
v_gene: TRBV25-1
abundance: few
d_gene: NA
CDR3aa: CASGWGTDTQYF
CDR3nt: TGTGCCAGCGGCTGGGGTACAGATACGCAGTATTTT

j_gene: TRBJ1-6
v_gene: TRBV19
abundance: NA
d_gene: NA
CDR3aa: CASREQGISDSPLHF
CDR3nt: TGTGCCAGTAGAGAGCAGGGAATATCCGATTCACCCCTCCACTTT

j_gene: TRBJ2-5
v_gene: TRBV7-9
abundance: NA
d_gene: TRBD1
CDR3aa: CASRTLGTGKETQYF
CDR3nt: TGTGCCAGCAGAACACTTGGGACAGGGAAAGAGACCCAGTACTTC

j_gene: TRBJ2-1
v_gene: TRBV11-3
abundance: NA
d_gene: TRBD1
CDR3aa: CASSLGTDHRFF
CDR3nt: TGTGCCAGCAGCTTGGGGACAGATCACCGTTTCTTC

j_gene: TRBJ2-3
v_gene: TRBV5-1
abundance: NA
d_gene: TRBD2
CDR3aa: CASSSKREGPDTQYF
CDR3nt: TGCGCCAGCAGCTCCAAGCGGGAGGGCCCAGATACGCAGTATTTT

j_gene: TRBJ2-3
v_gene: TRBV11-2
abundance: few
d_gene: NA
CDR3aa: CASSPLSGGPRDTQYF
CDR3nt: TGTGCCAGCAGCCCTCTTAGCGGAGGACCTCGGGATACGCAGTATTTT

j_gene: TRBJ1-5
v_gene: TRBV7-2
abundance: NA
d_gene: NA
CDR3aa: CASTPLGGAGQPQHF
CDR3nt: TGTGCCAGCACCCCCCTGGGGGGCGCGGGGCAGCCCCAGCATTTT

j_gene: TRBJ2-1
v_gene: TRBV7-9
abundance: NA
d_gene: TRBD2
CDR3aa: CASSSGLANEQFF
CDR3nt: TGTGCCAGCAGCTCCGGACTAGCTAATGAGCAGTTCTTC

j_gene: TRBJ2-7
v_gene: TRBV7-9
abundance: NA
d_gene: NA
CDR3aa: CASRLVGQGSHEQYF
CDR3nt: TGTGCCAGCAGGCTAGTAGGGCAGGGATCCCACGAGCAGTACTTC

j_gene: TRBJ2-1
v_gene: TRBV27
abundance: NA
d_gene: NA
CDR3aa: CASSLSRKKQFF
CDR3nt: TGTGCCAGCAGTTTATCGAGGAAGAAGCAGTTCTTC

j_gene: TRBJ1-1
v_gene: TRBV29-1
abundance: NA
d_gene: NA
CDR3aa: CSVRRVGGFSEAFF
CDR3nt: TGCAGCGTCCGTCGGGTGGGGGGCTTTTCTGAAGCTTTCTTT

j_gene: TRBJ2-3
v_gene: TRBV24-1
abundance: few
d_gene: TRBD2
CDR3aa: CATSDSRTRTDTQYF
CDR3nt: TGTGCCACCAGTGATTCGAGGACTAGGACAGATACGCAGTATTTT

j_gene: TRBJ2-2
v_gene: TRBV6-6
abundance: once
d_gene: TRBD1
CDR3aa: CASSPQGANTGELFF
CDR3nt: TGTGCCAGCAGTCCTCAGGGGGCGAACACCGGGGAGCTGTTTTTT

j_gene: TRBJ2-1
v_gene: TRBV27
abundance: NA
d_gene: TRBD2
CDR3aa: CASSLKLAGVGEQFF
CDR3nt: TGTGCCAGCAGTTTAAAACTAGCGGGAGTTGGGGAGCAGTTCTTC

j_gene: TRBJ2-6
v_gene: TRBV7-2
abundance: few
d_gene: NA
CDR3aa: CASSKDPNPGANVLTF
CDR3nt: TGTGCCAGCAGCAAGGACCCGAACCCTGGGGCCAACGTCCTGACTTTC

j_gene: TRBJ2-5
v_gene: TRBV4-2
abundance: NA
d_gene: NA
CDR3aa: CASSQDLRRDGVYF
CDR3nt: TGTGCCAGCAGCCAAGATTTGCGGCGCGACGGAGTCTACTTC

j_gene: TRBJ2-2
v_gene: TRBV12-3/TRBV12-4
abundance: NA
d_gene: NA
CDR3aa: CALSRAGELFF
CDR3nt: TGTGCCCTTAGTAGGGCCGGGGAGCTGTTTTTT

j_gene: TRBJ1-5
v_gene: TRBV9
abundance: NA
d_gene: NA
CDR3aa: CASSVGAANQPQHF
CDR3nt: TGTGCCAGCAGCGTCGGGGCAGCCAATCAGCCCCAGCATTTT

j_gene: TRBJ1-1
v_gene: TRBV7-2
abundance: NA
d_gene: TRBD1
CDR3aa: CASSFNRDRDAFF
CDR3nt: TGTGCCAGCAGCTTCAACCGGGACAGGGACGCTTTCTTT

j_gene: TRBJ1-5
v_gene: TRBV6-5
abundance: once
d_gene: NA
CDR3aa: CASRGRGNQPQHF
CDR3nt: TGTGCCAGCAGGGGGCGCGGCAATCAGCCCCAGCATTTT

j_gene: TRBJ2-6
v_gene: TRBV18
abundance: NA
d_gene: NA
CDR3aa: CASSPPVSGANVLTF
CDR3nt: TGTGCCAGCTCACCACCGGTCTCTGGGGCCAACGTCCTGACTTTC

j_gene: TRBJ2-7
v_gene: TRBV18
abundance: NA
d_gene: TRBD1
CDR3aa: CASSPLRDRFYEQYF
CDR3nt: TGTGCCAGCTCACCCCTTCGGGACAGATTCTACGAGCAGTACTTC

j_gene: TRBJ2-2
v_gene: TRBV19
abundance: NA
d_gene: NA
CDR3aa: CASSQHHSQNTGELFF
CDR3nt: TGTGCCAGTAGTCAACACCACTCCCAGAACACCGGGGAGCTGTTTTTT

j_gene: TRBJ2-1
v_gene: TRBV27
abundance: NA
d_gene: TRBD2
CDR3aa: CASSFGLAGAYNEQFF
CDR3nt: TGTGCCAGCAGTTTCGGACTAGCGGGAGCCTACAATGAGCAGTTCTTC

j_gene: TRBJ1-2
v_gene: TRBV27
abundance: NA
d_gene: NA
CDR3aa: CASSLSGDYGYTF
CDR3nt: TGTGCCAGCAGTTTATCTGGGGACTATGGCTACACCTTC

j_gene: TRBJ2-5
v_gene: TRBV5-6
abundance: NA
d_gene: NA
CDR3aa: CASSAPKGGGETQYF
CDR3nt: TGTGCCAGCAGCGCCCCGAAAGGGGGGGGAGAGACCCAGTACTTC

j_gene: TRBJ2-3
v_gene: TRBV19
abundance: NA
d_gene: NA
CDR3aa: CASSIGGGGTDTQYF
CDR3nt: TGTGCCAGTAGTATTGGAGGGGGCGGCACAGATACGCAGTATTTT

j_gene: TRBJ1-1
v_gene: TRBV29-1
abundance: NA
d_gene: NA
CDR3aa: CSGQERHTEAFF
CDR3nt: TGCAGCGGCCAAGAACGCCACACTGAAGCTTTCTTT

j_gene: TRBJ1-5
v_gene: TRBV19
abundance: NA
d_gene: TRBD1
CDR3aa: CASSSRQGSNQPQHF
CDR3nt: TGTGCCAGTAGTTCTCGACAGGGCAGCAATCAGCCCCAGCATTTT

j_gene: TRBJ1-5
v_gene: TRBV7-2
abundance: NA
d_gene: NA
CDR3aa: CASSYQDRQPQHF
CDR3nt: TGTGCCAGCAGCTACCAAGATCGTCAGCCCCAGCATTTT

j_gene: TRBJ2-2
v_gene: TRBV9
abundance: NA
d_gene: TRBD1
CDR3aa: CASSVVGGQAAGELFF
CDR3nt: TGTGCCAGCAGCGTAGTTGGGGGACAGGCGGCCGGGGAGCTGTTTTTT

j_gene: TRBJ2-1
v_gene: TRBV7-3
abundance: NA
d_gene: NA
CDR3aa: CASSLGGALSEQFF
CDR3nt: TGTGCCAGCAGCTTAGGCGGGGCGCTAAGTGAGCAGTTCTTC

j_gene: TRBJ2-1
v_gene: TRBV5-1
abundance: once
d_gene: TRBD1
CDR3aa: CASSPRTGHNEQFF
CDR3nt: TGCGCCAGCAGCCCCCGGACAGGGCACAATGAGCAGTTCTTC